Listed below are T cell receptor beta chains from one sample, sequenced in a study of blood T cell repertoires in COVID-19. Assay: immunoSEQ multiplex PCR; the TCRdb copy retains only in-frame clones and omits some. The sample lists 150,000 or so clones, 86% occurring once. What was sequenced was peripheral blood. These receptors were collected from a woman aged 55-69 years with acute or convalescent COVID-19. The CDR3 runs from the conserved cysteine through the conserved F or W. A D gene is named only where the DNA matches it firmly.

TRBJ2-2 | TRBV5-1 | NA | 18 | CASSLRSGTTRGTGELFF
TRBJ1-2 | TRBV27 | NA | 16 | CASSSPGGGTSYGYTF
TRBJ2-7 | TRBV6-5 | TRBD1 | 12 | CASSPGQGQQYF
TRBJ2-1 | TRBV7-9 | TRBD2 | 15 | CASSLVLAGGNEQFF
TRBJ1-1 | TRBV5-5 | NA | 11 | CASSLLSGAFF
TRBJ2-3 | TRBV14 | TRBD2 | 18 | CASSQAWRLAGGKDTQYF
TRBJ1-2 | TRBV19 | TRBD1 | 13 | CASSIADRGGYTF
TRBJ1-2 | TRBV6-5 | TRBD1 | 15 | CASGTGTAINYGYTF
TRBJ1-6 | TRBV7-3 | NA | 13 | CASSLYYNSPLHF
TRBJ1-4 | TRBV5-1 | TRBD1 | 16 | CASSWGDRVGVEKLFF
TRBJ1-6 | TRBV28 | NA | 15 | CASRGVVAYNSPLHF
TRBJ1-2 | TRBV9 | TRBD1 | 14 | CASSVRTGLYGYTF
TRBJ2-7 | TRBV12-5 | TRBD1 | 15 | CASGLSDRRSYEQYF
TRBJ2-2 | TRBV10-1 | TRBD1 | 18 | CASSESQDGTVMYGELFF
TRBJ2-5 | TRBV5-6 | NA | 15 | CASSLVSGSRETQYF
TRBJ1-2 | TRBV6-5 | NA | 13 | CASRKTANYGYTF
TRBJ2-7 | TRBV11-2 | TRBD1 | 16 | CASSLPTGLVGYEQYF
TRBJ1-2 | TRBV6-1 | NA | 15 | CASSRRGGPAYGYTF
TRBJ1-6 | TRBV5-3 | NA | 20 | CARSLEAQAGTDLRCSPLHF
TRBJ2-1 | TRBV9 | NA | 13 | CASSPGLFNEQFF
TRBJ2-7 | TRBV11-1 | NA | 11 | CASSTNYEQYF
TRBJ2-7 | TRBV5-1 | TRBD2 | 14 | CASSLGTSRQEQYF
TRBJ1-6 | TRBV7-2 | TRBD1 | 15 | CASSFSGQTNSPLHF
TRBJ1-6 | TRBV6-5 | TRBD1 | 15 | CASRPTGTGNSPLHF
TRBJ2-1 | TRBV27 | NA | 15 | CASRTRGISYNEQFF
TRBJ1-2 | TRBV10-3 | NA | 14 | CAIRGGGTVYGYTF
TRBJ2-2 | TRBV20-1 | NA | 12 | CSASGLTGELFF
TRBJ2-1 | TRBV27 | TRBD2 | 15 | CASSGSGGDYNEQFF
TRBJ1-2 | TRBV19 | NA | 15 | CASSISNPEAYGYTF
TRBJ1-5 | TRBV7-2 | NA | 14 | CASSSAVSSGPQHF
TRBJ1-1 | TRBV7-3 | NA | 11 | CASSFRVEAFF
TRBJ2-2 | TRBV5-4 | NA | 14 | CASSFSQNTGELFF
TRBJ1-5 | TRBV19 | TRBD1 | 16 | CASSSTPGTGNQPQHF
TRBJ1-2 | TRBV24-1 | NA | 16 | CATSALGGGWDYGYTF
TRBJ2-5 | TRBV25-1 | NA | 14 | CATARGGSQETQYF
TRBJ2-2 | TRBV28 | NA | 13 | CASSSTSTGELFF
TRBJ1-1 | TRBV6-5 | TRBD1 | 13 | CASRDRAPTEAFF
TRBJ1-2 | TRBV30 | TRBD1 | 14 | CAWTTTGASYGYTF
TRBJ2-2 | TRBV6-1 | TRBD2 | 12 | CLAGSGTGELFF
TRBJ1-2 | TRBV5-1 | TRBD1 | 16 | CASTRTGGIKNYGYTF
TRBJ1-2 | TRBV30 | NA | 14 | CAWSVLGTGQGYTF